This T cell receptor (beta chain) was profiled in a study of T-cell reconstitution after alpha-beta-depleted transplantation in children. Study observations and caveats: Day-60 TCRbeta diversity that was high in some patients was derived from surviving recipient T cells and thymic progenitors. Among T cells one year after transplant, newly produced cells accounted for most counts and diversity. About two months after transplant, alpha-beta T cells reportedly came from several hundred expanded graft clones.

V gave up 5 bases and J gave up 8 bases; unmatched junction bases: 8. Germline V lookup: CDR1 SGHAT, CDR2 FQNNGV. The CDR3 has 15 residues. It was with unique molecular identifiers that the TCRbeta library was prepared. TCRdb used MiXCR to reprocess the PCR reads, holding one entry per CDR3 protein. Among roughly 100,000 distinct CDR3 sequences, roughly 7.1% were seen once, and the ten largest hold over 15%. In its sample, this clonotype was seen many times. Its specificity is unknown. The chain uses TRBV11-2 and TRBJ2-1; 11 nucleotides match TRBD1. Specimen: PBMCs, collected before TCRalphabeta/CD19-depleted stem cell transplant. This clonotype was sampled from a boy between 2 and 10 years old with acute lymphoblastic leukemia, due to receive a stem cell transplant. The CDR3 loop is CASSPSGQGADEQFF. The CDR3 DNA reads as TGTGCCAGCAGCCCCTCTGGACAGGGGGCCGATGAGCAGTTCTTC.